This TCR beta chain was found in a study of T cells in localized non-small cell lung cancer. Notes on this clone: Antigen: not known.

Overall study results and limits: Longer overall survival accompanied higher blood T cell density. Uninvolved adjacent lung showed peak T cell clonality, exceeding tumor. Paired adjacent lung recovered a median about 61 of the top 100 tumor clones. Because sequencing included only one region (of the tumor), heterogeneity remains possible.

The V gene's germline CDR1 is MNHNS and CDR2 SASEGT. The V and J ends lost 3 bases and 11 bases respectively, with 8 bases between them. This CDR3 has 11 residues. The method was immunoSEQ multiplex PCR; TCRdb's version includes in-frame clones alone and lacks a portion of them. The data show around 130,000 clones, with around 90% seen just once and 1.5% to 2% held by the top ten. This sample comprised peripheral blood, obtained before any cancer treatment. This clonotype was sampled from a female donor older than 55 with stage I lung adenocarcinoma. The gene calls are TRBV6-1 and TRBJ2-4, with D hard to call. Written as DNA, the CDR3 is TGTGCCAGCAGTGACGGACGTGTTCAGTACTTC. This codes for CASSDGRVQYF.